A selection of T cell receptor beta chains follows, all from one sample in a study of response to subunit inactivated influenza vaccine. Using its own MiXCR run on the RT-PCR reads, TCRdb lists one record per CDR3 protein. Of over 800,000 distinct CDR3 sequences in the sample, around 21% were seen once. This specimen consisted of PBMCs from blood, obtained 5 days after vaccination. The source of these receptors is a man aged 45-65 years who received an inactivated influenza vaccine. CDR3s include the opening cysteine and the closing phenylalanine or tryptophan. D genes are given only for firm matches. A row's size may be missing; if present it is once, few, many or a size class.

clone size,D gene,V gene,J gene,CDR3 protein,CDR3 DNA
NA,TRBD1,TRBV5-6,TRBJ1-1,CASSLLGTGAKNTEAFF,TGTGCCAGCAGCTTGCTTGGGACAGGGGCCAAAAACACTGAAGCTTTCTTT
NA,TRBD1,TRBV5-5,TRBJ2-1,CASSTRDSSYNEQFF,TGTGCCAGCAGCACCCGGGACAGCTCCTACAATGAGCAGTTCTTC
few,TRBD2,TRBV20-1,TRBJ2-7,CSAGIAGGSYEQYF,TGCAGTGCTGGTATAGCGGGGGGTTCCTACGAGCAGTACTTC
few,NA,TRBV4-2,TRBJ2-6,CASSQIGGIAGANVLTF,TGTGCCAGCAGCCAAATAGGGGGAATTGCTGGGGCCAACGTCCTGACTTTC
few,NA,TRBV5-5,TRBJ2-1,CASSLDLFYNEQFF,TGTGCCAGCAGCTTAGACTTGTTCTACAATGAGCAGTTCTTC
NA,NA,TRBV4-2,TRBJ2-5,CASSQSGTSRQETQYF,TGTGCCAGCAGCCAGTCCGGGACATCGCGCCAAGAGACCCAGTACTTC
NA,NA,TRBV7-3,TRBJ2-3,CASSLTFPDTQYF,TGTGCCAGCAGCTTAACGTTCCCAGATACGCAGTATTTT
many,NA,TRBV5-6,TRBJ2-1,CASSFSGANEQFF,TGTGCCAGCAGCTTCTCAGGGGCTAATGAGCAGTTCTTC
NA,NA,TRBV7-9,TRBJ1-6,CASSATGKFNSPLHF,TGTGCCAGCAGCGCAACAGGGAAGTTTAATTCACCCCTCCACTTT
few,TRBD2,TRBV7-2,TRBJ2-5,CASSQSGIQETQYF,TGTGCCAGCAGCCAAAGCGGGATTCAAGAGACCCAGTACTTC
few,NA,TRBV20-1,TRBJ2-7,CSARGEGQKAYEQYF,TGCAGTGCTAGAGGGGAGGGACAGAAGGCCTACGAGCAGTACTTC
many,NA,TRBV15,TRBJ2-1,CATSRDGSFGNEQFF,TGTGCCACCAGCAGAGATGGTAGCTTTGGCAATGAGCAGTTCTTC
NA,NA,TRBV7-2,TRBJ2-7,CASSLRRGSTYEQYF,TGTGCCAGCAGCTTAAGGAGGGGGAGTACCTACGAGCAGTACTTC
NA,TRBD1,TRBV6-1,TRBJ2-2,CASRRTGNQWTGELFF,TGTGCCAGCAGACGGACAGGGAACCAGTGGACCGGGGAGCTGTTTTTT
few,NA,TRBV6-2/TRBV6-3,TRBJ2-7,CASSFGRQTYEQYF,TGTGCCAGCAGTTTTGGCAGGCAAACCTACGAGCAGTACTTC
NA,TRBD2,TRBV27,TRBJ2-1,CASSFETSGGYEQFF,TGTGCCAGCAGTTTCGAGACTAGCGGGGGGTATGAGCAGTTCTTC
NA,NA,TRBV6-5,TRBJ2-5,CASSYMGLSETQYF,TGTGCCAGCAGTTACATGGGCTTATCAGAGACCCAGTACTTC
few,NA,TRBV6-5,TRBJ1-3,CASSYRPDHSGNTIYF,TGTGCCAGCAGTTACAGGCCAGATCACTCTGGAAACACCATATATTTT
few,NA,TRBV5-1,TRBJ1-4,CASSREGEFGEKLFF,TGCGCCAGCAGCCGAGAGGGGGAATTCGGTGAAAAACTGTTTTTT
once,TRBD2,TRBV20-1,TRBJ2-5,CSASMAGEETQYF,TGCAGTGCTAGTATGGCGGGGGAAGAGACCCAGTACTTC
NA,TRBD2,TRBV6-5,TRBJ2-7,CASSYSTSGRGSYEQYF,TGTGCCAGCAGTTACTCGACTAGCGGGAGGGGGTCCTACGAGCAGTACTTC